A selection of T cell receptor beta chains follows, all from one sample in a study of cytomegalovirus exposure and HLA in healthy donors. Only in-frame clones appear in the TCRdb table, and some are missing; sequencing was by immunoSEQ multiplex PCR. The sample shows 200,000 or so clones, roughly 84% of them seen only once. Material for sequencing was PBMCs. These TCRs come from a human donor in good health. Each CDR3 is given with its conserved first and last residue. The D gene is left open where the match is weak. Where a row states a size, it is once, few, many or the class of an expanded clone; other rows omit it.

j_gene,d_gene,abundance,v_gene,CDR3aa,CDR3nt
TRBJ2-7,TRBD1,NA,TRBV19,CASSIGTTGTRYEQYF,TGTGCCAGTAGTATAGGGACGACAGGGACCCGCTACGAGCAGTACTTC
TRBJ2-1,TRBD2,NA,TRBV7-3,CASSSKGHLAGSSYNEQFF,TGTGCCAGCAGCTCTAAGGGCCATCTAGCGGGAAGTTCCTACAATGAGCAGTTCTTC
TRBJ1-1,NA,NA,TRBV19,CASSITLQGPITEAFF,TGTGCCAGTAGTATCACTTTACAGGGTCCCATAACTGAAGCTTTCTTT
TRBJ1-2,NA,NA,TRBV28,CASSSDGYTF,TGTGCCAGCAGTTCGGATGGCTACACCTTC
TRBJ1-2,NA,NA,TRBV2,CASSDGVDRLANYGYTF,TGTGCCAGCAGTGACGGGGTGGACCGCCTAGCTAACTATGGCTACACCTTC
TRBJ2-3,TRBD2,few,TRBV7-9,CASSPKRGVGTDTQYF,TGTGCCAGCAGCCCCAAACGGGGGGTGGGCACAGATACGCAGTATTTT
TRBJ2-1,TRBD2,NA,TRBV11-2,CASSLEGGGRGNEQFF,TGTGCCAGCAGCTTAGAGGGCGGCGGGAGGGGTAATGAGCAGTTCTTC
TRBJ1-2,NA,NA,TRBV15,CAIYRTNYGYTF,TGTGCCATCTACAGAACTAACTATGGCTACACCTTC
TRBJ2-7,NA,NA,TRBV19,CASSITPGFLYEQYF,TGTGCCAGTAGTATAACTCCCGGGTTCCTCTACGAGCAGTACTTC
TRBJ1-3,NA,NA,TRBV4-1,CASSQLQGSGNTIYF,TGCGCCAGCAGCCAACTACAGGGTTCTGGAAACACCATATATTTT
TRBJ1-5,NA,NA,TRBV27,CASSFRNSNQPQHF,TGTGCCAGCAGTTTCAGGAATAGCAATCAGCCCCAGCATTTT
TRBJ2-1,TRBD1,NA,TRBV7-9,CASRGTGPIYNEQFF,TGTGCCAGCAGGGGGACAGGACCAATTTACAATGAGCAGTTCTTC